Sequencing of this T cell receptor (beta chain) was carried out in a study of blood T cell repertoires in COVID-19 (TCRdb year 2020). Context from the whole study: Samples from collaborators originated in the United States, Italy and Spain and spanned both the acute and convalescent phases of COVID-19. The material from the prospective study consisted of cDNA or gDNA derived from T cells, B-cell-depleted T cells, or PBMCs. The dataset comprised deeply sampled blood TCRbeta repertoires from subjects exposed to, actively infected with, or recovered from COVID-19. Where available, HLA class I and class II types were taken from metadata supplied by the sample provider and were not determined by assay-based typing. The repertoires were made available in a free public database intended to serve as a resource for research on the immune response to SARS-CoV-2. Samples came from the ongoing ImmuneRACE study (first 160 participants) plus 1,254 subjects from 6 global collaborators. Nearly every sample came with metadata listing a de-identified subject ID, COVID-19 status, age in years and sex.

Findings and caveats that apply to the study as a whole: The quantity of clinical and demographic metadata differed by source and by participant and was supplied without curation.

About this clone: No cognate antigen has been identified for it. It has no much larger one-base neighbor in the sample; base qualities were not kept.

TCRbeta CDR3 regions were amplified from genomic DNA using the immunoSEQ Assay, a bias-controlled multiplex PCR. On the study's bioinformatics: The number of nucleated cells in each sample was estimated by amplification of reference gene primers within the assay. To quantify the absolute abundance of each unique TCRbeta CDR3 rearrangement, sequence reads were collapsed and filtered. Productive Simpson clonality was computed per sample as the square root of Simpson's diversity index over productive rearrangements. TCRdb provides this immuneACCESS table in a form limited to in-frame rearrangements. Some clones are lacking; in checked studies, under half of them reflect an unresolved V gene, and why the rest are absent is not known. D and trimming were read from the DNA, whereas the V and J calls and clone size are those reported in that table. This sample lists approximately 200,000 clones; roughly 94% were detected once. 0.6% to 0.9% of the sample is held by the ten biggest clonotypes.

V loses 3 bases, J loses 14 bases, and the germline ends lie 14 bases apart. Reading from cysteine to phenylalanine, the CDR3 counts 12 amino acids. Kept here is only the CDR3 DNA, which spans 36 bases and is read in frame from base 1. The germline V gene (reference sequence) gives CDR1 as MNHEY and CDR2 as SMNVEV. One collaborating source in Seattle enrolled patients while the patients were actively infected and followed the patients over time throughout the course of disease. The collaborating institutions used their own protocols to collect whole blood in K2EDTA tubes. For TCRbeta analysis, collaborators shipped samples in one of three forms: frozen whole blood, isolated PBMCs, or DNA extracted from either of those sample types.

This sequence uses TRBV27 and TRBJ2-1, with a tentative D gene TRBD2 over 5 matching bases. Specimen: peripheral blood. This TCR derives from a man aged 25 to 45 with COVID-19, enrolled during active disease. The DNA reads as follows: TGTGCCAGCAGTTTTCCAGAGGGTCAGAAGTTCTTC. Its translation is CASSFPEGQKFF.